Listed here is a single T cell receptor beta chain. Its antigen is undetermined. These data originate in a study of T cell repertoires in cytomegalovirus infection. Turning to the study itself: Used in the study were CMV epitopes, some recently identified and HLA-C-restricted, others well-studied and HLA-B-restricted. Study-wide findings and caveats: Accumulated public TCR beta family frequency recognized individuals carrying CMV together with the relevant HLA. Dominating the ex vivo response were HLA-C-restricted CMV-specific TCR beta clonotypes.

Using its own MiXCR run on the reads, TCRdb lists one record per CDR3 protein. Here the sample spans about 20,000 distinct CDR3 sequences, 42% being singletons. The ends lost 5 bases at V and 8 bases at J; junction bases unmatched: 5. This CDR3 region has 13 residues. CDR1 and CDR2 (germline): SGHDN, FVKESK. The chain couples TRBV14 to TRBJ2-1; 8 nucleotides align to TRBD1. This specimen was CD8+ T cells from cultured PBMCs, taken from culture after CMV antigen stimulation. The sequence came from a human donor in good health (CMV status not recorded). Some clones in this sample may be carry-over from other donors' samples. The CDR3 region is CASSSGQGHEQFF. The CDR3 nucleotides read TGTGCCAGCAGCTCAGGACAGGGACATGAGCAGTTCTTC.